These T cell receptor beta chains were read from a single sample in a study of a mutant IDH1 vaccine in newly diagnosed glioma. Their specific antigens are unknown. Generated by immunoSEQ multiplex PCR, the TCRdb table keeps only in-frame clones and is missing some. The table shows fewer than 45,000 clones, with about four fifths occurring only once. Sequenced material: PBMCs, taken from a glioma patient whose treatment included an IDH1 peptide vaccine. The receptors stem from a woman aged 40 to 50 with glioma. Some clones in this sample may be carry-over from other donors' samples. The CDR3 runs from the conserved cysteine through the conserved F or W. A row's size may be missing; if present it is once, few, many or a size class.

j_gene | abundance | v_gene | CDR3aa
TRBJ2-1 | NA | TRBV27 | CASSPRLAGGPEDEQFF
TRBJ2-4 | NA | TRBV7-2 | CASSLAPNRDIQYF
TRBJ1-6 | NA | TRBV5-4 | CASSLTAAFNSPLHF
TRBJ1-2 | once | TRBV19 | CASSANRDRGSGYTF
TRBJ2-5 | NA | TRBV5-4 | CASSRWTGRETQYF
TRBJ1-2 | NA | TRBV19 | CAAGPGSGYTF
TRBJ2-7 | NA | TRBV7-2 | CASSLGPGGTYEQYF
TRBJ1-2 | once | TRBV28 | CASSLTGSYGYTF
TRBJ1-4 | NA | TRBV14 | CASSRPGLTNEKLFF
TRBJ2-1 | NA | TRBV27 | CATNLAGGYNEQFF
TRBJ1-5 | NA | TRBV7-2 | CASSLPGNQPQHF
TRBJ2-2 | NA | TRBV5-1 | CASSLVQGSTGELFF
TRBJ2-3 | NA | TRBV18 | CASSPPQPARHTQYF
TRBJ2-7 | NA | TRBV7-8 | CASSLLGFYYEQYF
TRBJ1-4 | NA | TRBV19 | CASVNMKGPNEKLFF
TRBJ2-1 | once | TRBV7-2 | CASSQGGQGGNEQFF
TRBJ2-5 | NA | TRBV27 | CASSSGSKETQYF
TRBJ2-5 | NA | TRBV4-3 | CASSQGTSLGETQYF
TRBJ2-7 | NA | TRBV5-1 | CASSLGRGGSSHEQYF
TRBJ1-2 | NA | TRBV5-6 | CASSPGQGWDYGYTF
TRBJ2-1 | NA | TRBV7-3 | CASSLVSNFGEQFF
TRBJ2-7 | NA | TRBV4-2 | CASSQVGERYEQYF
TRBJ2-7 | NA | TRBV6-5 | CASSPGPLPYEQYF
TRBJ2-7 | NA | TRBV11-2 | CASSHLPLTYEQYF
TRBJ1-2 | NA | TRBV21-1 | CASTHKRTAYGYTF
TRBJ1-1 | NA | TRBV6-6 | CASSYKKGNTEAFF
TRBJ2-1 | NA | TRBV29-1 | CSVATPRGLEFF
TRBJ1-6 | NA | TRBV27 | CASRRPASPLHF
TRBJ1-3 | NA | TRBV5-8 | CASSYLVKSTNTIYF
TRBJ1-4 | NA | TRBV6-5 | CASSRQPNEKLFF
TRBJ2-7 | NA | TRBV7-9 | CASSLIQGYEQYF
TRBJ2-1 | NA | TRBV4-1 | CASSHGAATSGRRDEQFF
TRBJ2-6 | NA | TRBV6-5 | CASSYTSGSGANVLTF
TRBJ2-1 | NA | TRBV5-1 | CASAPGQGGDEQFF
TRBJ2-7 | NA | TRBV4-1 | CASSQGGSGTVHYEQYF
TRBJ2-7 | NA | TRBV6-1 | CASSEVEGGRAREQYF
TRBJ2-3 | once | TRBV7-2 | CASSLGFVGNTDTQYF
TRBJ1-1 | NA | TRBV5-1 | CASSPGALGTEAFF
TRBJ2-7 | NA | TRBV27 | CASSPGYEQYF
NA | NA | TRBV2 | CASSEYRGLYEQYF
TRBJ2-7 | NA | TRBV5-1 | CASSGLDWGGEQYF
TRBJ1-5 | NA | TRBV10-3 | CAISEELVLMVRGNQPQHF
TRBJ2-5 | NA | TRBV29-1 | CSAYLRGGETQYF
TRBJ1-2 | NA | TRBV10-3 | CAIYTESGNYGHTF
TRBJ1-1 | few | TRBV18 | CASSPRGNTEAFF
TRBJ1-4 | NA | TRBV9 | CASSATGGATNEKLFF
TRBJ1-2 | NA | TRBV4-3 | CASSQDPTANYGYTF